This T cell receptor (beta chain) was obtained from a study of control samples from healthy donors and cancer patients. CDR1 and CDR2 from the germline V gene are SGHAT and FQNNGV. V lost 3 bases, J lost 6 bases, and 11 bases lay in between. CDR3 length: 13 amino acids. Sequencing used immunoSEQ multiplex PCR; TCRdb keeps in-frame clones, though not all of them. The data hold approximately 160,000 clones, with around 95% observed a single time. The TCR was taken from a woman aged 60-75 years in good health. The gene calls are TRBV11-2 and TRBJ1-2, with D hard to call. Material: blood. The CDR3 DNA reads as TGTGCCAGCAGCTTGGCTCATGGGGATGGCTACACCTTC. It translates to CASSLAHGDGYTF.